The clone carrying this TCR beta chain ranks as medium-sized. Its target is not known. The sample's treatment: roughly 11-day PBMC culture with coronavirus spike peptide pools or control peptides (ViraFEST assay). The data originate from a study of vaccination and CD4 T cells after COVID-19. Across the study: As control conditions, cultures were given either a CEFX pool serving as positive control, an HIV-1 Nef pool, or no peptide at all.

Oncomine TCR Beta short-read sequencing was applied to DNA from cultured CD4+ T cells. From the PCR reads, TCRdb called clonotypes with MiXCR, one entry per CDR3 protein. The sample lists over 14,000 distinct CDR3 sequences; approximately 57% were seen once. V lost 6 bases and J lost 4; bases outside the gene matches: 11. CDR3 length: 14 residues. Germline CDR1 and CDR2: DFQATT and SNEGSKA (reference sequence). The V gene is TRBV20-1, the J gene TRBJ2-5, with 7 bases matching TRBD2. This TCR derives from a human donor who had recovered from COVID-19. Sequencing input: CD4+ T cells from blood, cultured in vitro. The CDR3 nucleotides read TGCAGTGCCCCCCAGCGGGATAAAGGAGAGACCCAGTACTTC. Protein: CSAPQRDKGETQYF.